This T cell receptor beta chain was identified in a study of blood T cell repertoires in COVID-19. At the level of the study: PBMCs, B-cell-depleted T cells, or T cells were the source of the cDNA or gDNA that made up the material.

In the study's own analysis: Estimated nucleated cell counts came from reference gene primer amplification. TCRdb's table, derived via immunoSEQ multiplex PCR, lists solely in-frame clones and lacks some. The D gene and trimming were derived from the DNA, and the V and J assignments and clone size from that table. The table lists about 190,000 clones, more than 60% of them singletons. The CDR3 spans 11 residues. V was pared by 8 bases and J by 3 bases, with 7 bases between. Germline V gene lookup returns CDR1 SNHLY and CDR2 FYNNEI. The source is a woman aged 45-59 years with acute or convalescent COVID-19. Sequenced: peripheral blood. The rearrangement links TRBV2 to TRBJ1-2; possibly TRBD1 for D (6 bases). The CDR3 nucleotides read TGTGCCAGCTACAGGGACTATGGCTACACCTTC. Translating it yields CASYRDYGYTF. The variable domain in full, completed from reference TRBV2 and TRBJ1-2, reads EPEVTQTPSHQVTQMGQEVILRCVPISNHLYFYWYRQILGQKVEFLVSFYNNEISEKSEIFDDQFSVERPDGSNFTLKIRSTKLEDSAMYFCASYRDYGYTFGSGTRLTVV.